The 11 T cell receptor beta chains in this list originate from one sample, sequenced in a study of shared clonotypes between healthy human individuals. Some clones are missing from TCRdb's copy, which holds only in-frame ones; the method was immunoSEQ multiplex PCR. The table includes some 680,000 clones, roughly 72% detected once. Sequencing was performed on memory CD4+ T cells sorted from blood. Specified subset: CD45RA-negative fraction. These TCRs come from a woman aged 25 to 39 in good health.

This chain's CDR3 is CASSLAVGNTEAFF. The DNA of the CDR3 is TGCGCCAGCAGCTTGGCGGTGGGAAACACTGAAGCTTTCTTT. The V call is TRBV5-1, the J call TRBJ1-1, with unresolved D. Trimming shortened V by 0 bases and J by 2 bases, and 8 bases separated the two germline ends. The CDR3 contains 14 residues. Germline V gene data show CDR1 as SGHRS and CDR2 as YFSETQ.

The chain uses TRBV7-9 and TRBJ2-1, with TRBD2 matching 12 bases. This CDR3 region has 14 residues. V lost 6 bases and J lost 8; bases outside the gene matches: 5. From germline, CDR1 is SEHNR and CDR2 FQNEAQ (reference sequence). The CDR3 here is CASRGLAGFYEQFF. The CDR3 DNA follows: TGTGCCAGCAGAGGACTAGCGGGGTTTTATGAGCAGTTCTTC.

This sequence joins TRBV5-6 and TRBJ2-5, with 10 bases lining up with TRBD2. V lost 2 bases, J lost 2 bases, and 9 bases stayed unmatched. The CDR3 has 17 amino acids. Germline lookup yields CDR1 SGHDT and CDR2 YYEEEE. The CDR3 region has the DNA TGTGCCAGCAGCTTTGGTCTAGCGGGAGTTGAACAAGAGACCCAGTACTTC. Translating it yields CASSFGLAGVEQETQYF.

The rearrangement links TRBV4-1 to TRBJ2-1, with D possibly TRBD2 on 6 matching bases. The germline V and J ends were trimmed by 4 bases and 1 base, with 11 bases remaining between them. CDR3 length: 15 residues. Germline V gene lookup returns CDR1 MGHRA and CDR2 YSYEKL. The CDR3 sequence: CASSRREPSYNEQFF. DNA of the CDR3: TGCGCCAGCAGCCGGCGGGAACCATCCTACAATGAGCAGTTCTTC.

This clone was observed a handful of times. The chain joins TRBV5-4 to TRBJ2-1; 16 bases are a match to TRBD2. This CDR3 comprises 15 residues. The J segment lost 15 bases and the V segment lost 0 bases, leaving 6 bases of the junction unmatched. Germline V CDR1 and CDR2: SGHNT, YYREEE (reference sequence). Here the CDR3 reads CASSLAGTSGRAPFF. CDR3 DNA: TGTGCCAGCAGCTTGGCCGGGACTAGCGGGAGGGCCCCGTTCTTC.

On this clone itself: The same CDR3 is also encoded by other DNA sequences in this sample. The chain is built from TRBV5-1 and TRBJ2-1; the match to TRBD2 covers 10 bases. The CDR3 is 15 amino acids. With V trimmed by 5 bases and J by 4 bases, 6 bases remained unmatched. Germline CDR1 SGHRS, CDR2 YFSETQ. The CDR3 spells CASSFSSGSYNEQFF. The CDR3 DNA reads TGCGCCAGCAGTTTTTCTAGCGGGAGTTACAATGAGCAGTTCTTC.

A single count supports this clone. The chain recombines TRBV15 with TRBJ1-1, with a weak D call TRBD1 (5 bases). Germline CDR1 and CDR2: LNHNV and YYDKDF (reference sequence). The CDR3 extends over 15 amino acids. V dropped 3 bases and J dropped 1 base, with 12 bases sitting between them. The CDR3 sequence: CATSRGGPRNTEAFF. The CDR3 DNA follows: TGTGCCACCAGCAGGGGGGGTCCACGGAACACTGAAGCTTTCTTT.

The chain carries TRBV30 and TRBJ2-1; D perhaps matches TRBD2 (5 bases). V was pared by 4 bases and J by 6 bases, with 16 bases between. CDR3 size: 14 residues. CDR1 is GTSNPN and CDR2 is SVGIG in the germline V gene (reference sequence). CDR3 region: CAWMRTSSLNEQFF. CDR3 bases: TGTGCCTGGATGCGGACTTCCAGTCTCAATGAGCAGTTCTTC.

The chain uses TRBV7-8 and TRBJ2-2, with D unresolved. Trimming pared 3 bases from V and 3 bases from J, leaving 5 bases between. This CDR3 is 13 amino acids long. CDR1 is SGHVS and CDR2 is FQNEAQ in the germline V gene. CDR3 residues: CASSFPDTGELFF. CDR3 DNA sequence: TGTGCCAGCAGCTTTCCTGACACCGGGGAGCTGTTTTTT. The full variable domain, rest sourced from reference TRBV7-8 and TRBJ2-2, is GAGVSQSPRYKVAKRGQDVALRCDPISGHVSLFWYQQALGQGPEFLTYFQNEAQLDKSGLPSDRFFAERPEGSVSTLKIQRTQQEDSAVYLCASSFPDTGELFFGEGSRLTVL.

The gene calls are TRBV5-8 and TRBJ2-4; no definite D call. V shed 1 base and J shed 0 bases, with 8 bases lying between them. CDR1 and CDR2 from the germline V gene are SGHTS and YDEGEE. The CDR3 covers 15 residues. The DNA for the CDR3 is TGTGCCAGCAGCTTGAGGGTAGGAGCCAAAAACATTCAGTACTTC. Its translation is CASSLRVGAKNIQYF.

CDR3 nucleotides: TGTGCCAGCAGCTTACCGGGCAGGACGAAACTCGGTAATGAAAAACTGTTTTTT. Translated: CASSLPGRTKLGNEKLFF. The chain recombines TRBV7-3 with TRBJ1-4, with D hard to call. The length of the CDR3 is 18 residues. The V and J ends lost 2 bases and 4 bases respectively, with 20 bases between them. From germline, CDR1 is SGHTA and CDR2 FQGTGA.